This T cell receptor beta chain was identified during a study of blood T cell repertoires in COVID-19. Study background: Donors in the United States, Italy and Spain gave samples during acute or convalescent COVID-19.

Profiling relied on immunoSEQ multiplex PCR, and the TCRdb table lists in-frame clones only, not all of them. The sample records 150,000 to 200,000 clones, 65% to 85% being singletons. Germline assignment: CDR1 SGDLS and CDR2 YYNGEE. This CDR3 has 15 amino acids. V shed 3 bases and J shed 7 bases, with 16 bases lying between them. The specimen was PBMCs or T cells enriched from blood (not recorded which). The receptor comes from a man aged 40-49 years who had recovered from COVID-19. The chain recombines TRBV9 with TRBJ1-4; D is unclear. CDR3: CASSGRGAGSEKLFF. The CDR3 nucleotides read TGTGCCAGCAGCGGCCGTGGAGCCGGGAGTGAAAAACTGTTTTTT.